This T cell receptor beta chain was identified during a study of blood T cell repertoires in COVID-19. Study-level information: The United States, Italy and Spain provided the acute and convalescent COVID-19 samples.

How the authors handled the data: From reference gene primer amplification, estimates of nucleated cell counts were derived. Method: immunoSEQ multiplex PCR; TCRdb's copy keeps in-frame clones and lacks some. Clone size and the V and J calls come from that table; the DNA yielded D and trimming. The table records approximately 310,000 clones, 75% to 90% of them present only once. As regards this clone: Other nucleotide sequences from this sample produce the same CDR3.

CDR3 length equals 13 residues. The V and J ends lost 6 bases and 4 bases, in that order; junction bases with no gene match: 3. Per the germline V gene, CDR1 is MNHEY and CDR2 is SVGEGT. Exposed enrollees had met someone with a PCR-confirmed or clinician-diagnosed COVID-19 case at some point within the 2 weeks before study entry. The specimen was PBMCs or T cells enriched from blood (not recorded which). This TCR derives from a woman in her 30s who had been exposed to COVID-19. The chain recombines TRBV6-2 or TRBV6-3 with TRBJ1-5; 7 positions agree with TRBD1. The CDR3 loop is CASSRQGNQPQHF. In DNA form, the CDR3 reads TGTGCCAGCAGCCGACAGGGAAATCAGCCCCAGCATTTT.